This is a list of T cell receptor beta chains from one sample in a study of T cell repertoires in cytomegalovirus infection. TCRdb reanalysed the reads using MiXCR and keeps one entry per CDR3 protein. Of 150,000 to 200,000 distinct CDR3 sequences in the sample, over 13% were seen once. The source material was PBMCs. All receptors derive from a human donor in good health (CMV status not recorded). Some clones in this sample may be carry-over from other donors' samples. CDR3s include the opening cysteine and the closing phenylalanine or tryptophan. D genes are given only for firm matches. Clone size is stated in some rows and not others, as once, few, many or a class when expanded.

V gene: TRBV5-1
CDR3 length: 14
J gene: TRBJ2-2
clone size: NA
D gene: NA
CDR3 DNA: TGCGCCAGCGGCAAGACAGGGAACACCGGGGAGCTGTTTTTT
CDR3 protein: CASGKTGNTGELFF

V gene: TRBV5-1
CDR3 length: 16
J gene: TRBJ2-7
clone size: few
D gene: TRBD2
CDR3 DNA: TGCGCCAGCAGCCTGTTTTCCGGGACTAGTGCAGTCGAGCAGTACTTC
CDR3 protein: CASSLFSGTSAVEQYF

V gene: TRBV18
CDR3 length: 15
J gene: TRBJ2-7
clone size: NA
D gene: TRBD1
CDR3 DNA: TGTGCCAGCTCCCCACGACAGGGGGAGGACTACGAGCAGTACTTC
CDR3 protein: CASSPRQGEDYEQYF

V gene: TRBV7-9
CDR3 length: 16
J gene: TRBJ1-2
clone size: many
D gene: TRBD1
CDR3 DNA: TGTGCCAGCAGCTCCCACCGGACAGGGCATCACTATGGCTACACCTTC
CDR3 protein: CASSSHRTGHHYGYTF

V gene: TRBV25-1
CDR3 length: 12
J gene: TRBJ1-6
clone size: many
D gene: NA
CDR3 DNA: TGTGCCAGCAGTGAGGGGTTGGCACCCCTCCACTTT
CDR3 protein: CASSEGLAPLHF

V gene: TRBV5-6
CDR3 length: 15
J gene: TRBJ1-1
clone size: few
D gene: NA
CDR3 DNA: TGTGCCAGCAGCCCTACGGACGGGGGTGACACTGAAGCTTTCTTT
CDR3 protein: CASSPTDGGDTEAFF

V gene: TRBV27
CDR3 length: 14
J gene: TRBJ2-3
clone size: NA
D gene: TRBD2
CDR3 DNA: TGTGCCAGCAGTTTTAGCGGGGGGCAAGATACGCAGTATTTT
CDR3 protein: CASSFSGGQDTQYF

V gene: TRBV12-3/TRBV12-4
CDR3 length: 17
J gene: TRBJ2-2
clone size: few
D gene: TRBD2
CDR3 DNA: TGTGCCAGCAGTCTGACTAGCGGGGGGGCGAACACCGGGGAGCTGTTTTTT
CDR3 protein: CASSLTSGGANTGELFF

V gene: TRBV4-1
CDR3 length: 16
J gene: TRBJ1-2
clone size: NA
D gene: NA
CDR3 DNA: TGCGCCAGCAGCCAAGTAACGACCGTTACCTTCTATGGCTACACCTTC
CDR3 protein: CASSQVTTVTFYGYTF

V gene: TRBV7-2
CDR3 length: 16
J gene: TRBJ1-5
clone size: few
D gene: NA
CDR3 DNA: TGTGCCAGCAGCTTATCCGCTGTGGGATACAATCAGCCCCAGCATTTT
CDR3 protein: CASSLSAVGYNQPQHF

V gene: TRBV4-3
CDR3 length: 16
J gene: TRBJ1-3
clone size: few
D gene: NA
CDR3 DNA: TGCGCCAGCAGCCAAAATCAGGGGTCCTCTGGAAACACCATATATTTT
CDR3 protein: CASSQNQGSSGNTIYF

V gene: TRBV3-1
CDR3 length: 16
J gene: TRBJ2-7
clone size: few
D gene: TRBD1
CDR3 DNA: TGTGCCAGCAGCCAAGGGCCCGGGACAGCTGCCTACGAGCAGTACTTC
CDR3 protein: CASSQGPGTAAYEQYF

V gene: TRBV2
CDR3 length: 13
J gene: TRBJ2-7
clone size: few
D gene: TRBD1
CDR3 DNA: TGTGCCAGCGGGGGACAGGGGAACTACGAGCAGTACTTC
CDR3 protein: CASGGQGNYEQYF

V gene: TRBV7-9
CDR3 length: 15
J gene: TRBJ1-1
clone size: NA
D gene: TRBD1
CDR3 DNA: TGTGCCAGCAGCTCGGTGGGACAGATGAACACTGAAGCTTTCTTT
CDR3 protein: CASSSVGQMNTEAFF

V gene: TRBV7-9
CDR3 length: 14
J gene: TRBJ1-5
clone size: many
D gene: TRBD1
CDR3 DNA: TGTGCCAGCAGCCGGACAGGTAGCAATCAGCCCCAGCATTTT
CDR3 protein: CASSRTGSNQPQHF

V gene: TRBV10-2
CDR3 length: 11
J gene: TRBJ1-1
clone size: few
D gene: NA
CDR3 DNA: TGCGCCAGCAGCTTCGGTCGAGAAGCTTTCTTT
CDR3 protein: CASSFGREAFF

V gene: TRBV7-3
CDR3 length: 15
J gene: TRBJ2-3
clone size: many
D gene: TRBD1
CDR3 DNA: TGTGCCAGCAGCTTAGGGACAGGGTCCACAGATACGCAGTATTTT
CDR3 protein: CASSLGTGSTDTQYF

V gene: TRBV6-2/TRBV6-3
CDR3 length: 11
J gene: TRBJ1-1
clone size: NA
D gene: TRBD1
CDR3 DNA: TGTGCCAGCTCACAGGGGGTTGAAGCTTTCTTT
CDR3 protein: CASSQGVEAFF

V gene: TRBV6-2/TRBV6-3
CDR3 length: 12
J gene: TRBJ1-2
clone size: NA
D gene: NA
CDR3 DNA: TGTGCCAGCAGTTCCCGCAACTATGGCTACACCTTC
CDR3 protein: CASSSRNYGYTF

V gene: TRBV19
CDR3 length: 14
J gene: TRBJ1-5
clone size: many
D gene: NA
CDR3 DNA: TGTGCCAGTAGTATCCCAGGGGATCCTCAGCCCCAGCATTTT
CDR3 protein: CASSIPGDPQPQHF

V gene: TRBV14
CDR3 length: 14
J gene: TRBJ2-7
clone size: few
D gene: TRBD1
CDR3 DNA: TGTGCCAGCAGCCCTTGGACAGGAGCCTACGAGCAGTACTTC
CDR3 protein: CASSPWTGAYEQYF

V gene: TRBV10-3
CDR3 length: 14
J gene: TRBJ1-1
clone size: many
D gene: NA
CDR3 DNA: TGTGCCATCAGTGAGTCGCAGGTGAACACTGAAGCTTTCTTT
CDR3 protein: CAISESQVNTEAFF